The 20 T cell receptor beta chains below all came from one sample that was sequenced in a study of blood T cell repertoires in COVID-19. The method was immunoSEQ multiplex PCR; TCRdb's version includes in-frame clones alone and lacks a portion of them. The table has 150,000 to 200,000 clones, around 77% seen once. The sample consisted of peripheral blood. The receptors here all came from a man aged 55 to 69 with active or convalescent COVID-19.

V is TRBV4-2 and J is TRBJ2-7, with D maybe TRBD1 (5 bases). The V gene lost 0 bases and the J gene lost 6 bases, with 21 bases spanning the gap. The CDR3 totals 17 residues. Germline CDR1 reads LGHNA; CDR2 reads YNFKEQ. In DNA form, the CDR3 reads TGTGCCAGCAGCCAAGATGCCGCAGGGTGGGCGATCGGCGAGCAGTACTTC. Protein product: CASSQDAAGWAIGEQYF.

In regard to this clone: A read error may produce the germline difference seen at one junction end. This chain uses TRBV27 with TRBJ1-3; TRBD1 is a possible D gene (5 bases). This CDR3 is built from 15 residues. Germline CDR1 reads MNHEY; CDR2 reads SMNVEV (reference sequence). Here the CDR3 DNA reads TGTGCCAGCAGATTATCGGGGGGCTCTGGAAACACCATATATTTT. This encodes CASRLSGGSGNTIYF.

The V and J genes are TRBV4-2 and TRBJ2-7, with TRBD2 matching over 8 bases. J gave up 7 bases and V 0 bases, and 11 bases lay outside the gene matches. CDR1 is LGHNA and CDR2 is YNFKEQ in the germline V gene. The CDR3 covers 16 residues. As DNA, the CDR3 is TGTGCCAGCAGCCAAGATGGGGTCGGGAGGGCCTGGGAGCAGTACTTC. Protein product: CASSQDGVGRAWEQYF.

The chain uses TRBV7-3 and TRBJ1-1, with 7 bases matching TRBD1. Germline trimming cut 3 bases from V and 5 bases from J; bases unmatched to any gene: 3. Per germline, CDR1 SGHTA and CDR2 FQGTGA. The CDR3 sequence is 13 residues long. For the CDR3, the DNA is TGTGCCAGCAGCTTGGGACAGCTGACTGAAGCTTTCTTT. Its translation: CASSLGQLTEAFF.

The gene calls are TRBV7-2 and TRBJ2-7; TRBD2 agrees at 7 bases. V shed 3 bases and J 2 bases; nucleotides not matched to a gene: 16. This CDR3 has 18 amino acids. Germline V gene sequence: CDR1 SGHTA, CDR2 FQGNSA. CDR3 nucleotide sequence: TGTGCCAGCAGCTTGAGAGGCCACACTAGCGCCCCCACCTACGAGCAGTACTTC. Translation gives CASSLRGHTSAPTYEQYF.

The chain joins TRBV20-1 to TRBJ2-2, with D perhaps TRBD2 (5 bases). This CDR3 spans 14 amino acids. V was cut by 3 bases and J by 0 bases, with 8 bases left in between. Germline values: CDR1 DFQATT, CDR2 SNEGSKA (reference sequence). The CDR3 coding sequence is TGCAGTGCTAGTCGAGGGCCGAACACCGGGGAGCTGTTTTTT. Its protein is CSASRGPNTGELFF.

The chain is built from TRBV7-2 and TRBJ2-7; 10 nucleotides line up with TRBD2. V lost 5 bases, J lost 5 bases, and 12 bases stayed unmatched. The CDR3 runs 16 residues. CDR1 and CDR2 from the germline V gene are SGHTA and FQGNSA. In DNA form, the CDR3 reads TGTGCCAGCAGCCATGGAGCGGGAGGGCCAAGCCACGAGCAGTACTTC. It is translated as CASSHGAGGPSHEQYF.

The rearrangement joins TRBV9 to TRBJ2-7; 10 positions agree with TRBD1. Germline V gene sequence: CDR1 SGDLS, CDR2 YYNGEE. V lost 2 bases, J lost 2 bases, and 10 bases stayed unmatched. CDR3 size: 17 residues. In nucleotides, the CDR3 is TGTGCCAGCAGCGTCTATCCGGGGACAGGGGAACCCTACGAGCAGTACTTC. Protein product: CASSVYPGTGEPYEQYF.

This clone was detected only a few times. The chain couples TRBV2 to TRBJ2-7; tentatively, D is TRBD2 (5 bases). Trimming pared 2 bases from V and 2 bases from J, leaving 10 bases between. The CDR3 is 14 residues long. Germline V gene data show CDR1 as SNHLY and CDR2 as FYNNEI. This CDR3 is CASSEREGPYEQYF. Here the CDR3 DNA reads TGTGCCAGCAGTGAACGGGAAGGACCCTACGAGCAGTACTTC.

The chain recombines TRBV11-3 with TRBJ2-7; 10 bases match TRBD2. Per germline, CDR1 SGHNT and CDR2 YENEEA. The CDR3 is 15 residues long. Trimming removed 4 bases from V and 2 bases from J; junction bases left unmatched: 5. CDR3 sequence: CASSSGSGRAYEQYF. The CDR3 region has the DNA TGTGCCAGCAGCTCAGGGAGCGGGAGGGCCTACGAGCAGTACTTC.

The chain has TRBV7-9 and TRBJ2-7, with 9 bases that match TRBD2. CDR1 is SEHNR and CDR2 is FQNEAQ in the germline V gene (reference sequence). The V and J ends lost 6 bases and 1 base, in that order; junction bases with no gene match: 4. This CDR3 comprises 14 residues. Here the CDR3 DNA reads TGTGCCAGCAGTCAGCGGGGGGTTTCCTACGAGCAGTACTTC. It is translated as CASSQRGVSYEQYF.

The chain joins TRBV7-2 to TRBJ2-7, with TRBD2 matching 11 bases. The CDR3 extends over 12 amino acids. The germline V gene has CDR1 SGHTA and CDR2 FQGNSA. Trimming removed 5 bases from V and 10 bases from J; junction bases left unmatched: 4. Written as DNA, the CDR3 is TGTGCCAGCAGCCCGACTAGCGGGGATCAGTACTTC. Translation gives CASSPTSGDQYF.

This chain joins TRBV20-1 and TRBJ1-1, with a tentative D call TRBD1 (5 bases). Trimming cost V 3 bases and J 5 bases, with 10 bases left between them. The CDR3 covers 12 residues. The germline CDR1 and CDR2 sequences are DFQATT and SNEGSKA (reference sequence). The CDR3 loop is CSASPGGTEAFF. CDR3 in DNA: TGCAGTGCTAGTCCGGGGGGAACTGAAGCTTTCTTT.

The V call is TRBV6-5, the J call TRBJ2-2; 7 nucleotides agree with TRBD1. The V gene end was trimmed by 8 bases and the J gene end by 5 bases; junction bases not matched to a gene: 5. This CDR3 has 13 amino acids. Germline V CDR1 and CDR2: MNHEY, SVGAGI. The CDR3 loop reads CASRQGITGELFF. CDR3 DNA sequence: TGTGCCAGCCGACAGGGAATAACCGGGGAGCTGTTTTTT.

The chain combines TRBV12-3 or TRBV12-4 with TRBJ1-5; tentatively, D is TRBD1 (6 bases). V lost 4 bases and J lost 5, with 9 bases in between. The CDR3 is made up of 13 amino acids. CDR3 residues: CASSYRVDQPQHF. CDR3 nucleotides: TGTGCCAGCAGTTACAGGGTTGATCAGCCCCAGCATTTT.

This sequence joins TRBV6-2 or TRBV6-3 and TRBJ2-2; D gene uncertain. V gave up 5 bases and J gave up 2 bases, with 9 bases separating them. CDR1 is MNHEY, CDR2 SVGEGT, per germline. This CDR3 has 14 residues. CDR3 in amino acids: CASSELRNTGELFF. The CDR3 DNA follows: TGTGCCAGCAGTGAGTTGCGCAACACCGGGGAGCTGTTTTTT.

V is TRBV4-3 and J is TRBJ2-2; D is unresolved. This CDR3 comprises 15 residues. V lost 4 bases and J 10 bases, leaving 19 bases between the germline ends. Germline lookup yields CDR1 LGHNA and CDR2 YSLEER. CDR3 in DNA: TGCGCCAGCAGCCTTAGCCCTATCTTAAGTGAGGAGCTGTTTTTT. It specifies CASSLSPILSEELFF.

The gene calls are TRBV11-1 and TRBJ2-3; 10 bases map to TRBD1. Germline loops: CDR1 SGHAT, CDR2 FQDESV (reference sequence). The ends lost 5 bases at V and 3 bases at J; junction bases unmatched: 5. The CDR3 loop spans 15 amino acids. This CDR3 is CASSTPGQGTDTQYF. DNA of the CDR3: TGTGCCAGCAGCACACCGGGACAGGGGACAGATACGCAGTATTTT.

The chain uses TRBV2 and TRBJ2-3; TRBD2 agrees at 7 bases. This CDR3 contains 14 residues. The ends lost 5 bases at V and 2 bases at J; junction bases unmatched: 4. Looked up from germline, CDR1 is SNHLY and CDR2 is FYNNEI. The CDR3 DNA sequence: TGTGCCAGCAGTCTTGGGAGGGACACAGATACGCAGTATTTT. This gives the protein CASSLGRDTDTQYF.

The chain is built from TRBV12-3 or TRBV12-4 and TRBJ2-5; TRBD1 matches 7 bases. V gave up 4 bases and J gave up 5 bases; unmatched junction bases: 4. The CDR3 runs to 13 residues. Here the CDR3 reads CASSSGQEETQYF. For the CDR3, the DNA is TGTGCCAGCAGTTCAGGACAGGAGGAGACCCAGTACTTC.